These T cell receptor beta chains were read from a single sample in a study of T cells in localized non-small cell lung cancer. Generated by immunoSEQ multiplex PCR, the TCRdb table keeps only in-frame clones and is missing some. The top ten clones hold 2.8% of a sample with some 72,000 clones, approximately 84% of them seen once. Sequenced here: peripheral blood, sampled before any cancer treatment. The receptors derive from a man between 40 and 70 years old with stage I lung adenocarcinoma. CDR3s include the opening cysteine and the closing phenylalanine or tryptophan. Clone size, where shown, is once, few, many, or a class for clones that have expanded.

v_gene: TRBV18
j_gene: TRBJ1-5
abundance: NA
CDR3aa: CASSPTAGNTVAQPQHF

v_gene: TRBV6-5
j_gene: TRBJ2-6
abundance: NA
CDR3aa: CASSTGGSGANVLTF

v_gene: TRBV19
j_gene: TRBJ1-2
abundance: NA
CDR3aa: CASSISRDRGSGYTF

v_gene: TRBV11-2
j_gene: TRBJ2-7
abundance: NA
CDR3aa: CASSAGQGRYEQYF

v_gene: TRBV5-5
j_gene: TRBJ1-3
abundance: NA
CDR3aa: CASSLMVLTGNTIYF

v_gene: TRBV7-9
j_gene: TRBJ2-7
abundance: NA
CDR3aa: CASSLPFGTGNPYEQYF

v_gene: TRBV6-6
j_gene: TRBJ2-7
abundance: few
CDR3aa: CASSFARAGYEQYF

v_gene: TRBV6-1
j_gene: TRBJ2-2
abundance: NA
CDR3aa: CASLGRETGELFF

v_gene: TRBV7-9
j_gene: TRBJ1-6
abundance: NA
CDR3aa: CASSAGQGASGGPLHF

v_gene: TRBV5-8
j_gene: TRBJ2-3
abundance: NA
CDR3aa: CASSSGTGALDTQYF

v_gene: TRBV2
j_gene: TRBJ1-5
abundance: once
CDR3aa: CASSVQGSVQPQHF

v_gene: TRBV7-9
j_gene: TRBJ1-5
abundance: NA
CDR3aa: CASSTGSPQPQHF

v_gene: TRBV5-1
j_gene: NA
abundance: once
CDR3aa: CASSLGLGQGYEQYF

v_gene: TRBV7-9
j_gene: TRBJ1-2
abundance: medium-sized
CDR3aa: CASSEGQGDYGYTF

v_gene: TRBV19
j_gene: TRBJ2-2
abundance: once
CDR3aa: CASSTPNWLAGASRGNTGELFF

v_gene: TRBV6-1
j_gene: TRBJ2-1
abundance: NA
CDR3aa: CASELGLAGVGEQFF

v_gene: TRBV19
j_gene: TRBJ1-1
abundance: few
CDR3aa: CASSNLQGAEAFF

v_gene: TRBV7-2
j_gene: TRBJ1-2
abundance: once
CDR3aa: CASGFPGPNYGYTF

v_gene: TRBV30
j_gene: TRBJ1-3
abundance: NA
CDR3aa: CACYTGGGNTIYF

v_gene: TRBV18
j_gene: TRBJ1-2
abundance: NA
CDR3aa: CASSPPEYGYTF

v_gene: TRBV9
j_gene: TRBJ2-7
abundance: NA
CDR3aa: CASSVGGYHEQYF

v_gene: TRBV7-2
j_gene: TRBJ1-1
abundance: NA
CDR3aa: CASSLPPGQGDTEAFF

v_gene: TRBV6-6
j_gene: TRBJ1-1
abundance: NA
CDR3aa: CASRTPTETEAFF

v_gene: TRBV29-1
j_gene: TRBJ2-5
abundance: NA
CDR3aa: CSVEGLPARGRETQYF

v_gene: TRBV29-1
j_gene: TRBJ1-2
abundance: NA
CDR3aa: CSGQTVNYGYTF